This T cell receptor (beta chain) stems from a study of T cells after yellow fever vaccination. Universal primer sites and UMIs were introduced during 5'RACE template-switching synthesis of TCR cDNA. TCRdb used MiXCR to reprocess the 5' RACE reads, holding one entry per CDR3 protein. Of about 580,000 distinct CDR3 sequences listed, around 16% are singletons. V shed 4 bases, J shed 3 bases, and the junction held 10 bases outside the gene matches. CDR3 length equals 17 residues. Germline CDR1 is SGHRS and CDR2 is YFSETQ. Sequenced material: PBMCs, taken around 5 days after the first yellow fever vaccination. The V gene is TRBV5-1, the J gene TRBJ2-6; 7 bases are a match to TRBD1. This clonotype was obtained from a man aged 18 to 35 who received the YFV17D yellow fever vaccine. CDR3 nucleotide sequence: TGCGCCAGCAGCCTCTTAGGACAGGAGATTGGGGCCAACGTCCTGACTTTC. Protein sequence: CASSLLGQEIGANVLTF. Based on the CDR3 plus reference TRBV5-1 and TRBJ2-6, the full variable domain is KAGVTQTPRYLIKTRGQQVTLSCSPISGHRSVSWYQQTPGQGLQFLFEYFSETQRNKGNFPGRFSGRQFSNSRSEMNVSTLELGDSALYLCASSLLGQEIGANVLTFGAGSRLTVL.